Listed below are T cell receptor beta chains from one sample, sequenced in a study of molecular identifiers for immune sequencing clone quantification. A single record per CDR3 protein comes from TCRdb applying MiXCR to the PCR reads. This repertoire shows more than 300,000 distinct CDR3 sequences, about 21% found once; its top ten account for approximately 0.8%. The sample consisted of naive CD8+ T cells from blood, with Jurkat cell RNA spiked in. These receptors were collected from a human donor in good health. Some libraries in this study had Jurkat cell RNA spiked in. CDR3s include the opening cysteine and the closing phenylalanine or tryptophan. Each record gives: V gene, clone size, J gene, CDR3 length, D gene, CDR3 protein. The D gene is left open where the match is weak. Clone size appears in some rows only: once, few, many, or a class for an expanded clone.

v_call: TRBV20-1
clone_size: many
j_call: TRBJ2-7
cdr3_length: 15
d_call: -
cdr3_aa: CSARGPGHPRYEQYF

v_call: TRBV28
clone_size: many
j_call: TRBJ2-7
cdr3_length: 12
d_call: -
cdr3_aa: CASSLFGSEQYF

v_call: TRBV19
clone_size: many
j_call: TRBJ2-7
cdr3_length: 14
d_call: -
cdr3_aa: CASSPGLRVYEQYF

v_call: TRBV24-1
clone_size: few
j_call: TRBJ1-1
cdr3_length: 15
d_call: -
cdr3_aa: CATSDWNSRDTEAFF

v_call: TRBV12-3/TRBV12-4
clone_size: many
j_call: TRBJ2-5
cdr3_length: 15
d_call: TRBD2
cdr3_aa: CASSPSSGGQETQYF

v_call: TRBV9
clone_size: few
j_call: TRBJ2-3
cdr3_length: 15
d_call: -
cdr3_aa: CASSVATTGTDTQYF

v_call: TRBV30
clone_size: -
j_call: TRBJ2-3
cdr3_length: 15
d_call: TRBD1
cdr3_aa: CAWTTGTGGSDTQYF

v_call: TRBV7-9
clone_size: many
j_call: TRBJ1-1
cdr3_length: 13
d_call: -
cdr3_aa: CASRADSLSEAFF

v_call: TRBV20-1
clone_size: few
j_call: TRBJ2-1
cdr3_length: 15
d_call: -
cdr3_aa: CSARDLGNQHNEQFF

v_call: TRBV4-1
clone_size: many
j_call: TRBJ2-5
cdr3_length: 15
d_call: -
cdr3_aa: CASSQDRARFETQYF

v_call: TRBV29-1
clone_size: many
j_call: TRBJ1-2
cdr3_length: 14
d_call: TRBD1
cdr3_aa: CSVEAEGGDFGYTF

v_call: TRBV15
clone_size: -
j_call: TRBJ2-6
cdr3_length: 17
d_call: -
cdr3_aa: CATNMAGRISGANVLTF

v_call: TRBV19
clone_size: many
j_call: TRBJ1-5
cdr3_length: 12
d_call: -
cdr3_aa: CASNEGVQPQHF

v_call: TRBV20-1
clone_size: many
j_call: TRBJ2-7
cdr3_length: 15
d_call: -
cdr3_aa: CSARDLRTETYEQYF

v_call: TRBV29-1
clone_size: many
j_call: TRBJ1-2
cdr3_length: 14
d_call: -
cdr3_aa: CSVDWSAAIYGYTF

v_call: TRBV11-2
clone_size: -
j_call: TRBJ2-4
cdr3_length: 11
d_call: TRBD1
cdr3_aa: CASRTDRGKYF

v_call: TRBV20-1
clone_size: many
j_call: TRBJ2-7
cdr3_length: 11
d_call: TRBD2
cdr3_aa: CSARLAGEQYF

v_call: TRBV4-3
clone_size: many
j_call: TRBJ2-1
cdr3_length: 13
d_call: TRBD1
cdr3_aa: CASSPRTGTEQFF

v_call: TRBV5-1
clone_size: many
j_call: TRBJ2-7
cdr3_length: 13
d_call: -
cdr3_aa: CASSLAGYNEQYF

v_call: TRBV20-1
clone_size: few
j_call: TRBJ2-7
cdr3_length: 16
d_call: TRBD2
cdr3_aa: CSARDHLAGGLYEQYF

v_call: TRBV7-9
clone_size: many
j_call: TRBJ1-4
cdr3_length: 15
d_call: TRBD1
cdr3_aa: CASSDSGQGNEKLFF

v_call: TRBV20-1
clone_size: few
j_call: TRBJ1-1
cdr3_length: 12
d_call: -
cdr3_aa: CSAARQVREAFF

v_call: TRBV14
clone_size: many
j_call: TRBJ2-7
cdr3_length: 15
d_call: -
cdr3_aa: CASSQDSLGPYEQYF

v_call: TRBV4-3
clone_size: -
j_call: TRBJ1-4
cdr3_length: 17
d_call: -
cdr3_aa: CASSQSQQGYGNEKLFF

v_call: TRBV11-2
clone_size: -
j_call: TRBJ1-1
cdr3_length: 15
d_call: -
cdr3_aa: CVSSGDWSMNTEAFF

v_call: TRBV20-1
clone_size: many
j_call: TRBJ2-1
cdr3_length: 15
d_call: TRBD2
cdr3_aa: CSASRSSGVYNEQFF

v_call: TRBV7-2
clone_size: many
j_call: TRBJ1-5
cdr3_length: 15
d_call: -
cdr3_aa: CASSLDAGANQPQHF

v_call: TRBV27
clone_size: -
j_call: TRBJ1-6
cdr3_length: 14
d_call: TRBD1
cdr3_aa: CASRLTGGEPPLHF

v_call: TRBV5-6
clone_size: many
j_call: TRBJ1-1
cdr3_length: 16
d_call: TRBD1
cdr3_aa: CASSPSTGGLGTEAFF

v_call: TRBV5-5
clone_size: -
j_call: TRBJ2-5
cdr3_length: 14
d_call: -
cdr3_aa: CAGSSPGLQETQYF

v_call: TRBV2
clone_size: many
j_call: TRBJ2-7
cdr3_length: 16
d_call: TRBD2
cdr3_aa: CASSEGSGGTFYEQYF

v_call: TRBV20-1
clone_size: -
j_call: TRBJ2-7
cdr3_length: 13
d_call: TRBD2
cdr3_aa: CSARGRGAYEQYF

v_call: TRBV6-1
clone_size: -
j_call: TRBJ2-6
cdr3_length: 18
d_call: -
cdr3_aa: CASSVLKGAGPGANVLTF

v_call: TRBV5-4
clone_size: many
j_call: TRBJ2-4
cdr3_length: 16
d_call: -
cdr3_aa: CASSRPGELAKNIQYF

v_call: TRBV4-1
clone_size: many
j_call: TRBJ1-1
cdr3_length: 15
d_call: -
cdr3_aa: CASSQDGQGATEAFF

v_call: TRBV12-3/TRBV12-4
clone_size: many
j_call: TRBJ1-1
cdr3_length: 12
d_call: -
cdr3_aa: CASSFISAEAFF

v_call: TRBV7-9
clone_size: few
j_call: TRBJ2-5
cdr3_length: 20
d_call: TRBD2
cdr3_aa: CASSSQTASGDEPIPETQYF

v_call: TRBV27
clone_size: many
j_call: TRBJ2-3
cdr3_length: 15
d_call: -
cdr3_aa: CASSPSRDITDTQYF

v_call: TRBV5-6
clone_size: many
j_call: TRBJ1-4
cdr3_length: 15
d_call: -
cdr3_aa: CASSPDGSTNEKLFF

v_call: TRBV12-3/TRBV12-4
clone_size: few
j_call: TRBJ2-7
cdr3_length: 14
d_call: -
cdr3_aa: CASSLCTLDCEQYF

v_call: TRBV7-9
clone_size: many
j_call: TRBJ2-7
cdr3_length: 14
d_call: -
cdr3_aa: CASSLVGRGYEQYF

v_call: TRBV2
clone_size: -
j_call: TRBJ2-7
cdr3_length: 14
d_call: -
cdr3_aa: CASSEGYGSYEQYF

v_call: TRBV20-1
clone_size: -
j_call: TRBJ2-1
cdr3_length: 14
d_call: -
cdr3_aa: CSAPTTTLYNEQFF

v_call: TRBV2
clone_size: many
j_call: TRBJ2-3
cdr3_length: 16
d_call: -
cdr3_aa: CASSGSFRSSTDTQYF

v_call: TRBV9
clone_size: many
j_call: TRBJ2-5
cdr3_length: 14
d_call: -
cdr3_aa: CASSVGGGSETQYF

v_call: TRBV27
clone_size: few
j_call: TRBJ1-2
cdr3_length: 14
d_call: -
cdr3_aa: CASSFLGTNYGYTF

v_call: TRBV5-6
clone_size: many
j_call: TRBJ2-1
cdr3_length: 13
d_call: -
cdr3_aa: CASSWGLPNEQFF